A single sample is the source of the 30 T cell receptor beta chains below, sequenced in a study of CD8+ T cells in alopecia areata. Extracted RNA was reverse transcribed into cDNA, the sequencing template. Assay used: immunoSEQ multiplex PCR; TCRdb lists only in-frame clones, some missing. The data contain about 110,000 clones, approximately 63% of them singletons. The sample was CD8+ T cells sorted from blood. These receptors were taken from a human donor in good health.

This clone has just a few counts. The chain links TRBV14 to TRBJ2-7; no firm D call. Germline V gene sequence: CDR1 SGHDN, CDR2 FVKESK. The CDR3 extends over 11 amino acids. Deletions cut 3 bases from V and 9 bases from J, with 9 bases between. The CDR3 loop reads CASSQGWSQYF. The CDR3, as DNA: TGTGCCAGCAGCCAGGGCTGGTCGCAGTACTTC.

V gene TRBV7-9 combines with J gene TRBJ2-5; 7 bases align to TRBD1. V lost 4 bases, J lost 4 bases, and 6 bases stayed unmatched. CDR3 length: 14 amino acids. Per the germline V gene, CDR1 is SEHNR and CDR2 is FQNEAQ (reference sequence). CDR3 loop: CASSSEGAPETQYF. CDR3 DNA sequence: TGTGCCAGCAGCTCCGAGGGGGCACCAGAGACCCAGTACTTC.

The chain joins TRBV29-1 to TRBJ1-2; D call uncertain. The CDR3 contains 12 residues. Germline V lookup: CDR1 SQVTM, CDR2 ANQGSEA. The germline V and J ends were trimmed by 5 bases and 2 bases, with 9 bases remaining between them. This CDR3 is CSVSRENYGYTF. The DNA for the CDR3 is TGCAGCGTTTCCCGCGAAAACTATGGCTACACCTTC.

This clone was detected a few times. The rearrangement links TRBV29-1 to TRBJ1-2, with D possibly matching TRBD1 (6 bases). The CDR3 length is 13 residues. Trimming took 5 bases from V and 0 from J, leaving 10 bases between them. Germline V gives CDR1 SQVTM, CDR2 ANQGSEA. The CDR3 DNA is TGCAGCGTTCTGGACAGTACTAACTATGGCTACACCTTC. As protein: CSVLDSTNYGYTF. Supplemented by reference TRBV29-1 and TRBJ1-2, the full variable domain reads SAVISQKPSRDICQRGTSLTIQCQVDSQVTMMFWYRQQPGQSLTLIATANQGSEATYESGFVIDKFPISRPNLTFSTLTVSNMSPEDSSIYLCSVLDSTNYGYTFGSGTRLTVV.

This chain joins TRBV7-2 and TRBJ2-5; a weak D match, TRBD2 (8 bases). Trimming shortened V by 3 bases and J by 4 bases, and 15 bases separated the two germline ends. CDR1 and CDR2 from the germline V gene are SGHTA and FQGNSA. The CDR3 covers 15 residues. As DNA, the CDR3 is TGTGCCAGCAGCTTGACAGGGACTAGTGGAGAGACCCAGTACTTC. Translating gives CASSLTGTSGETQYF.

The chain joins TRBV5-4 to TRBJ2-7; 8 bases line up with TRBD2. Looked up from germline, CDR1 is SGHNT and CDR2 is YYREEE (reference sequence). The CDR3 totals 15 residues. V gave up 4 bases and J gave up 3 bases; unmatched junction bases: 9. The CDR3 loop is CASSREGTYYYEQYF. CDR3 DNA sequence: TGTGCCAGCAGCCGGGAGGGGACTTACTACTACGAGCAGTACTTC.

The chain is built from TRBV7-2 and TRBJ2-7; no clear D. V was clipped by 6 bases and J by 3 bases, with 18 bases between them. The CDR3 covers 15 residues. The germline CDR1 and CDR2 sequences are SGHTA and FQGNSA. CDR3: CASSYPGVRDYEQYF. As DNA, the CDR3 is TGTGCCAGCAGTTACCCCGGAGTCAGAGACTACGAGCAGTACTTC.

This chain connects TRBV28 to TRBJ2-3, with D possibly being TRBD1 (5 bases). The CDR3 runs to 15 residues. Germline assignment: CDR1 MDHEN and CDR2 SYDVKM. Between the trimmed V and J ends, which lost 5 bases and 5 bases, there was a span of 17 bases. The CDR3 DNA follows: TGTGCCAGCAGTGTCCAGGGCGGCCTTATAGATACGCAGTATTTT. It specifies CASSVQGGLIDTQYF.

The chain is built from TRBV2 and TRBJ2-3; no definite D call. V was pared by 3 bases and J by 4 bases, with 2 bases between. This CDR3 contains 11 residues. Germline CDR1 SNHLY, CDR2 FYNNEI. CDR3 in DNA: TGTGCCAGCAGTGAGGCAGATACGCAGTATTTT. Protein sequence: CASSEADTQYF.

The V gene is TRBV13, the J gene TRBJ1-2; 7 bases line up with TRBD1. In germline, CDR1 is PRHDT, CDR2 FYEKMQ (reference sequence). Losses at the gene ends were 7 bases for V and 8 bases for J; bases not matched to a gene: 19. This CDR3 region has 16 residues. CDR3 in amino acids: CASTLGVETGIRGYTF. In DNA, the CDR3 is TGTGCCAGCACCCTAGGGGTCGAGACAGGGATACGAGGCTACACCTTC.

This clone was seen repeatedly, ten times or more. The CDR3 loop is CASSQGMGSGSYEQYF. DNA of the CDR3: TGCGCCAGCAGCCAAGGGATGGGCTCAGGTTCCTACGAGCAGTACTTC. The V gene is TRBV4-3, the J gene TRBJ2-7; D gene ambiguous. The V gene lost 1 base and the J gene lost 1 base, with 14 bases spanning the gap. CDR1 and CDR2 from the germline V gene are LGHNA and YSLEER. The CDR3 extends over 16 amino acids.

This chain joins TRBV27 and TRBJ2-6; D call uncertain. Trimming shortened V by 1 base and J by 2 bases, and 3 bases separated the two germline ends. CDR3 size: 14 residues. Germline CDR1 is MNHEY and CDR2 is SMNVEV (reference sequence). The CDR3 region has the DNA TGTGCCAGCAGTTTATTAGCTGGGGCCAACGTCCTGACTTTC. Protein sequence: CASSLLAGANVLTF. Complete variable domain (other parts from reference TRBV27 and TRBJ2-6): EAQVTQNPRYLITVTGKKLTVTCSQNMNHEYMSWYRQDPGLGLRQIYYSMNVEVTDKGDVPEGYKVSRKEKRNFPLILESPSPNQTSLYFCASSLLAGANVLTFGAGSRLTVL.

As concerns this clone: Germline and junction disagree at one end, which may indicate a read error. V and J are TRBV14 and TRBJ2-1; D may be TRBD2 (5 bases). The CDR3 runs 16 residues. Germline CDR1 is SGHDN and CDR2 is FVKESK. The DNA of the CDR3 is TGTGCCAGCAGCATACGGGGATTAAGCTCCCACAATGAGCAGTTCTTC. Residues: CASSIRGLSSHNEQFF. Supplemented by reference TRBV14 and TRBJ2-1, the full variable domain reads EAGVTQFPSHSVIEKGQTVTLRCDPISGHDNLYWYRRVMGKEIKFLLHFVKESKQDESGMPNNRFLAERTGGTYSTLKVQPAELEDSGVYFCASSIRGLSSHNEQFFGPGTRLTVL.

The J gene is TRBJ2-5, the V gene TRBV28; D is possibly TRBD1 (6 bases). CDR1 MDHEN and CDR2 SYDVKM come from the germline V gene. With 5 bases removed from V and 5 bases from J, the gap between germline ends came to 18 bases. The CDR3 extends over 15 amino acids. This CDR3 reads CASSIRDTTKETQYF. The CDR3 bases are TGTGCCAGCAGTATCCGGGACACGACGAAGGAGACCCAGTACTTC.

The rearrangement uses TRBV4-1 and TRBJ1-5; D is unresolved. CDR1 MGHRA and CDR2 YSYEKL come from the germline V gene. The CDR3 length is 15 residues. V lost 0 bases, J lost 7 bases, and 13 bases lay in between. CDR3 nucleotide sequence: TGCGCCAGCAGCCAAGATGCCGGTATTGGCCAGCCCCAGCATTTT. It translates to CASSQDAGIGQPQHF.

A few counts support this clone. This sequence joins TRBV27 and TRBJ2-3, with D tentatively TRBD1 (5 bases). Germline V gene data show CDR1 as MNHEY and CDR2 as SMNVEV (reference sequence). Deletions cut 2 bases from V and 6 bases from J, with 12 bases between. The length of the CDR3 is 14 residues. CDR3 DNA sequence: TGTGCCAGCAGTTTAACAGGTGCTGCGGATACGCAGTATTTT. Translating gives CASSLTGAADTQYF.

This clone was seen only a few times. The chain carries TRBV7-9 and TRBJ2-3; TRBD2 matches 10 bases. The CDR3 extends over 13 amino acids. V dropped 7 bases and J dropped 11; count of bases not matched to a gene: 9. The germline V gene has CDR1 SEHNR and CDR2 FQNEAQ (reference sequence). CDR3 DNA sequence: TGTGCCAGCACCCCCATAGCGGGGGGACAGCAGTATTTT. Its protein product is CASTPIAGGQQYF.

J is TRBJ2-5 and V is TRBV5-6, with TRBD2 identical over 10 bases. Trimming at V came to 4 bases and at J to 1 base, leaving 4 bases not matched to a gene. CDR3 length: 15 amino acids. From germline, CDR1 is SGHDT and CDR2 YYEEEE. CDR3 DNA sequence: TGTGCCAGCAGCATAGCGGGGGGCGTCCAAGAGACCCAGTACTTC. Protein: CASSIAGGVQETQYF.

J is TRBJ1-2 and V is TRBV10-3; no clear D. Germline-derived CDR1 and CDR2 are ENHRY and SYGVKD. Trimming left V 6 bases short and J 6 bases short, with 11 bases between. The CDR3 is 12 residues long. The CDR3 DNA follows: TGTGCCATCAGCCAAGTAGGGCATGGCTACACCTTC. This sequence encodes CAISQVGHGYTF.

The chain joins TRBV30 to TRBJ2-7; D is possibly TRBD2 (7 bases). V lost 0 bases and J lost 2, with 11 bases in between. CDR1 and CDR2 (germline): GTSNPN, SVGIG (reference sequence). The CDR3 covers 14 residues. The CDR3 DNA reads TGTGCCTGGAGTGTGGGGGGGGCTACCTACGAGCAGTACTTC. This sequence encodes CAWSVGGATYEQYF.

The chain is built from TRBV9 and TRBJ2-3; 11 bases are a match to TRBD2. The length of the CDR3 is 18 residues. J lost 7 bases, V lost 1 base, and 14 bases had no gene match. Germline V gene data show CDR1 as SGDLS and CDR2 as YYNGEE. The DNA for the CDR3 is TGTGCCAGCAGCGTAACCCCTAGCGGGGGGTCCGACGGATATACGCAGTATTTT. This encodes CASSVTPSGGSDGYTQYF. Full variable domain (missing parts from reference TRBV9 and TRBJ2-3): DSGVTQTPKHLITATGQRVTLRCSPRSGDLSVYWYQQSLDQGLQFLIQYYNGEERAKGNILERFSAQQFPDLHSELNLSSLELGDSALYFCASSVTPSGGSDGYTQYFGPGTRLTVL.

This clone was recorded a few times. V and J are TRBV10-3 and TRBJ2-3; D may be TRBD1 (7 bases). The CDR3 extends over 16 amino acids. V was cut by 0 bases and J by 3 bases, with 13 bases left in between. Germline CDR1 reads ENHRY; CDR2 reads SYGVKD. The CDR3 coding sequence is TGTGCCATCAGTGAGTCAGGAGGGGGCGCGACAGATACGCAGTATTTT. This translates into CAISESGGGATDTQYF.

The chain has TRBV4-1 and TRBJ1-5, with D perhaps matching TRBD1 (5 bases). Germline loops: CDR1 MGHRA, CDR2 YSYEKL. V lost 1 base and J lost 7, with 8 bases in between. The CDR3 runs to 13 residues. The CDR3 loop reads CASSQGRQQPQHF. Here the CDR3 DNA reads TGCGCCAGCAGCCAAGGTCGACAGCAGCCCCAGCATTTT.

This rearrangement joins TRBV7-8 to TRBJ1-2, with D tentatively TRBD1 (5 bases). Germline-derived CDR1 and CDR2 are SGHVS and FQNEAQ. V gave up 2 bases and J gave up 0 bases, with 13 bases separating them. There are 16 residues in the CDR3. The CDR3 spells CASSLLDSNANYGYTF. The CDR3 DNA follows: TGTGCCAGCAGCTTACTTGACAGTAATGCTAACTATGGCTACACCTTC.

The chain couples TRBV27 to TRBJ1-2; 11 bases align to TRBD1. Germline values: CDR1 MNHEY, CDR2 SMNVEV (reference sequence). The CDR3 contains 14 residues. Germline trimming cut 8 bases from V and 8 bases from J; bases unmatched to any gene: 10. DNA of the CDR3: TGTGCCAGCGGATCCGGACAGGGGGCGCGAGGCTACACCTTC. This gives the protein CASGSGQGARGYTF.

The V gene is TRBV27, the J gene TRBJ1-5; 8 positions agree with TRBD1. Trimming took 2 bases from V and 6 from J; bases not matched to a gene: 3. The CDR3 length is 14 residues. Per germline, CDR1 MNHEY and CDR2 SMNVEV (reference sequence). CDR3 in DNA: TGTGCCAGCAGTTTAACAGGGACAGGTCAGCCCCAGCATTTT. This translates into CASSLTGTGQPQHF.

This clone was found many times. V is TRBV6-6 and J is TRBJ1-6; 7 bases match TRBD1. The trim removed 5 bases at V and 10 bases at J, leaving 8 bases unmatched. CDR3 length: 14 residues. CDR1 MNHNY and CDR2 SVGAGI come from the germline V gene (reference sequence). The CDR3 sequence is CASSETGQDSPLHF. The CDR3 nucleotides read TGTGCCAGCAGTGAGACAGGGCAAGACTCACCCCTCCACTTT.

The rearrangement joins TRBV5-1 to TRBJ2-3; 9 bases agree with TRBD1. The length of the CDR3 is 16 residues. J lost 0 bases, V lost 3 bases, and 5 bases had no gene match. CDR1 and CDR2 (germline): SGHRS, YFSETQ. CDR3 region: CASSWDRDSSTDTQYF. The DNA for the CDR3 is TGCGCCAGCAGCTGGGACAGGGACTCGAGCACAGATACGCAGTATTTT. The full variable domain, rest sourced from reference TRBV5-1 and TRBJ2-3, is KAGVTQTPRYLIKTRGQQVTLSCSPISGHRSVSWYQQTPGQGLQFLFEYFSETQRNKGNFPGRFSGRQFSNSRSEMNVSTLELGDSALYLCASSWDRDSSTDTQYFGPGTRLTVL.

The chain recombines TRBV2 with TRBJ2-2; TRBD2 matches 11 bases. This CDR3 comprises 16 residues. The germline gives CDR1 SNHLY, CDR2 FYNNEI. V dropped 3 bases and J dropped 6; count of bases not matched to a gene: 6. The CDR3 DNA reads as TGTGCCAGCAGTGAGCCCGGGACTAGCGGAGCCGGGGAGCTGTTTTTT. It codes for CASSEPGTSGAGELFF.

The chain uses TRBV4-1 and TRBJ2-7, with D perhaps being TRBD1 or TRBD2 (5 bases each). The CDR3 loop spans 16 amino acids. Trimming stripped 0 bases from V and 12 bases from J, with 24 bases between. The germline V gene has CDR1 MGHRA and CDR2 YSYEKL. The CDR3 is CASSQDSGPGTRRRYF. CDR3 bases: TGCGCCAGCAGCCAAGATTCCGGGCCAGGGACCCGCCGGCGGTACTTC.